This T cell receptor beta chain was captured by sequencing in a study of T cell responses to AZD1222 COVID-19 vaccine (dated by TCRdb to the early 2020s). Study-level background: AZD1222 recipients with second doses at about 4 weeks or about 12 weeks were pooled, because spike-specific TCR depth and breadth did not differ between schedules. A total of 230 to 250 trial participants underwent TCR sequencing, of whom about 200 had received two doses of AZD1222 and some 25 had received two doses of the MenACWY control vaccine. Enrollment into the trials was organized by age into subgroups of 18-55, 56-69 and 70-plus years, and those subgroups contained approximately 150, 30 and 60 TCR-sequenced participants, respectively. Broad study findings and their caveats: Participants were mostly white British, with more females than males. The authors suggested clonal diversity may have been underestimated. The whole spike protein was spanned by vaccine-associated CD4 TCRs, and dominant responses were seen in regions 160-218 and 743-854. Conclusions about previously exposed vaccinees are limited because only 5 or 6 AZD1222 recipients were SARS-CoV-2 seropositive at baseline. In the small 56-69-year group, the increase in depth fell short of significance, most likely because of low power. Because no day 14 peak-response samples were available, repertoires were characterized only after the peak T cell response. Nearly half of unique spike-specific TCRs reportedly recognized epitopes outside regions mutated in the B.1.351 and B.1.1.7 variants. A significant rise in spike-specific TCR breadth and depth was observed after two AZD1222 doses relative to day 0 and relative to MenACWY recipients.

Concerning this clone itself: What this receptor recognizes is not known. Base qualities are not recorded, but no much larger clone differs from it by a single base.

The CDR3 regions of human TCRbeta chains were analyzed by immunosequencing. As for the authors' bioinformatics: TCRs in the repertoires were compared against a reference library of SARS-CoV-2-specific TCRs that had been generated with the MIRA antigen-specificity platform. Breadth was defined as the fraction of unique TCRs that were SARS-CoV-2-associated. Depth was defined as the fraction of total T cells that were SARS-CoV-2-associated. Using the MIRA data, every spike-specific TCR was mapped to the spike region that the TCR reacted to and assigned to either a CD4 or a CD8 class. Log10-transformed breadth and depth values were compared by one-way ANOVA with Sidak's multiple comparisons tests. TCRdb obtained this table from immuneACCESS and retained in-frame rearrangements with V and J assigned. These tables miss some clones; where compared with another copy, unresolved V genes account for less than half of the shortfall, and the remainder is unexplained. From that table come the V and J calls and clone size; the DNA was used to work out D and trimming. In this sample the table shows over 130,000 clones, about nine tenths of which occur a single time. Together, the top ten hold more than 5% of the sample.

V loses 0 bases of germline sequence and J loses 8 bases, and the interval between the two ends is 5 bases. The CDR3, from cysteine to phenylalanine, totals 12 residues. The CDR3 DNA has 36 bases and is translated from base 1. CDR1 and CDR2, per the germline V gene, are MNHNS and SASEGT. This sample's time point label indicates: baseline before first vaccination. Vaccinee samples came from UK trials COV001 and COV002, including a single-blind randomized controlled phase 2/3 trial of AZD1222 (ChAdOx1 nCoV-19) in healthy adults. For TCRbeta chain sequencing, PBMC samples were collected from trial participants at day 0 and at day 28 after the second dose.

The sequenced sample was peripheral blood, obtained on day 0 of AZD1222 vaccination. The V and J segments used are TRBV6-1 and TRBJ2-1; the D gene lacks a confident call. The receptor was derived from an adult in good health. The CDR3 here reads CASSEALDEQFF. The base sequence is TGTGCCAGCAGTGAAGCGCTCGATGAGCAGTTCTTC.